This T cell receptor (beta chain) comes out of a study of T cells in Graves' hyperthyroidism and ophthalmopathy. Each diagnosis was grounded in clinical symptoms, serum thyroxine and TRAb, thyroid ultrasound, and orbital computed tomography. For this clonotype: A read error may be the cause here, since a much bigger clone is one base away.

TCR beta CDR3 regions were amplified from RNA. During a first-round RT-PCR of the TCR CDR3, the HTBI primer set was used. TCRdb re-analysed the multiplex PCR reads in MiXCR, keeping a single row per CDR3 protein. The sample has about 520,000 distinct CDR3 sequences, roughly 24% seen once. V lost 6 bases and J lost 2, with 16 bases in between. Germline V gives CDR1 MNHEY, CDR2 SVGEGT. The CDR3 is 15 amino acids. Sequencing input: blood. This sequence was found in a woman younger than 45 with Graves' ophthalmopathy. The chain carries TRBV6-2 or TRBV6-3 and TRBJ2-5, with D possibly being TRBD1 (5 bases). The CDR3 protein is CASSVPTDPQETQYF. In DNA, the CDR3 is TGTGCCAGCAGCGTTCCGACAGACCCACAAGAGACCCAGTACTTC.